The present T cell receptor (beta chain) was sequenced within a study of T cells in localized non-small cell lung cancer. Study outcomes and limitations: The highest T cell clonality was in uninvolved adjacent lung, above tumor. Longer survival (overall) was linked to higher T cell density in blood.

A word on this clone: The antigen is unknown.

Using immunoSEQ multiplex PCR, the repertoire was profiled, and TCRdb retains in-frame clones only, with some absent. The repertoire holds approximately 33,000 clones, with more than 90% as singletons. Specimen: peripheral blood, collected before any cancer treatment. This receptor was taken from a female donor at least 60 years old with stage I lung adenocarcinoma.

CDR3: CASSLEALRNTEAFF. The CDR3 nucleotides are TGTGCCAGCAGTTTAGAGGCGTTGCGGAACACTGAAGCTTTCTTT. This rearrangement joins TRBV27 to TRBJ1-1; D is ambiguous. V gave up 2 bases and J gave up 1 base, with 11 bases separating them. Germline V CDR1 and CDR2: MNHEY, SMNVEV (reference sequence). CDR3 length equals 15 residues.